This T cell receptor (beta chain) was obtained from a study of cytomegalovirus exposure and HLA in healthy donors. Overall study context: Around 190 million T cells yielded more than 90 million unique TCR beta sequences, as an earlier analysis found.

Primers included in the PCR were 60 Vbeta and 13 Jbeta primers. This table comes from immunoSEQ multiplex PCR, and its TCRdb copy is limited to in-frame clones, with some not included. The data show 200,000 to 250,000 clones, with over 75% seen just once and over 1% held by the top ten. Study-wide results and limits: Presence/absence analyses treated sequencing depth as roughly uniform across donors. Per a prior analysis, the majority of TCR beta V segments were productive roughly 87% or roughly 30% of the time. Reportedly, fewer N-insertions than the roughly 700-donor mean appeared in an Asian-associated ancestry cluster in a later analysis.

Worth noting for this clone: Its target is unknown.

V dropped 6 bases and J dropped 2; count of bases not matched to a gene: 4. The germline CDR1 and CDR2 sequences are SGHTA and FQGNSA. This CDR3 has 13 residues. The chain carries TRBV7-2 and TRBJ2-7, with 7 nucleotides matching TRBD1. The clonotype comes from a human donor in good health. Sequencing was done on a sample of PBMCs. The CDR3 here is CASRLQGTYEQYF. Here the CDR3 DNA reads TGTGCCAGCAGATTACAGGGGACCTACGAGCAGTACTTC.